The 9 T cell receptor beta chains below all came from one sample that was sequenced in a study of blood T cell repertoires in COVID-19. Using immunoSEQ multiplex PCR, the repertoire was profiled, and TCRdb retains in-frame clones only, with some absent. The sample includes under 250,000 clones, 85% to 95% of them seen just once. The source material was peripheral blood. Receptors originate from a man under 40 with COVID-19, enrolled during active disease.

This chain uses TRBV19 with TRBJ1-3; tentatively, D is TRBD1 (6 bases). The CDR3 runs 15 residues. Germline assignment: CDR1 LNHDA and CDR2 SQIVND (reference sequence). Trimming took off 6 bases at V and 4 bases at J, with 16 bases between the two ends. In DNA, the CDR3 is TGTGCCAGTAGAGTCCCACAGGGCGCCGGAAACACCATATATTTT. Translating it yields CASRVPQGAGNTIYF.

The genes are TRBV2 and TRBJ2-3; perhaps TRBD1 as D (5 bases). The germline V gene encodes CDR1 SNHLY and CDR2 FYNNEI. V was cut by 1 base and J by 1 base, with 9 bases left in between. This CDR3 has 15 amino acids. CDR3 DNA sequence: TGTGCCAGCAGTGAAGATAGGGGCCGCACAGATACGCAGTATTTT. Translating gives CASSEDRGRTDTQYF.

The genes are TRBV12-3 or TRBV12-4 and TRBJ1-1; D is uncertain. The CDR3 length is 12 residues. Trimming removed 5 bases at V and 2 bases at J, with 6 bases between. CDR3 amino acids: CASSLYNTEAFF. The CDR3 DNA reads TGTGCCAGCAGTCTATACAACACTGAAGCTTTCTTT.

The rearrangement joins TRBV19 to TRBJ1-1; TRBD1 might be the D (5 bases). The CDR3 has 14 residues. CDR1 is LNHDA, CDR2 SQIVND, per germline (reference sequence). V gave up 3 bases and J gave up 4 bases, with 12 bases separating them. The CDR3 loop reads CASSMGGASTEAFF. CDR3 in DNA: TGTGCCAGTAGTATGGGGGGAGCGAGCACTGAAGCTTTCTTT.

Details on this clone: The same CDR3 can be traced to other DNA sequences in this sample. The chain carries TRBV3-1 (or the pseudogene TRBV3-2) and TRBJ1-2, with D possibly TRBD1 on 6 matching bases. Trimming took 1 base from V and 7 from J, leaving 13 bases between them. CDR3 length: 14 amino acids. CDR1 and CDR2 from the germline V gene are LGHDT and YNNKEL (reference sequence). CDR3 protein: CASSQGRGAVGYTF. The CDR3 region has the DNA TGTGCCAGCAGCCAAGGCCGGGGGGCGGTTGGCTACACCTTC.

J is TRBJ1-6 and V is TRBV27; D uncertain. V lost 6 bases and J 0 bases, leaving 9 bases between the germline ends. Germline CDR1 is MNHEY and CDR2 is SMNVEV (reference sequence). The CDR3 runs to 15 residues. CDR3 DNA sequence: TGTGCCAGCAGCAGGCTGAGCTCCTATAATTCACCCCTCCACTTT. Protein sequence: CASSRLSSYNSPLHF.

The chain links TRBV3-1 (or the pseudogene TRBV3-2) to TRBJ1-2; D is perhaps TRBD1 (6 bases). V was pared by 0 bases and J by 6 bases, with 20 bases between. The germline gives CDR1 LGHDT, CDR2 YNNKEL (reference sequence). CDR3 length equals 17 residues. CDR3: CASSQDYLAGGANGYTF. The CDR3 DNA follows: TGTGCCAGCAGCCAAGATTATTTAGCTGGGGGGGCGAATGGCTACACCTTC.

J is TRBJ1-4 and V is TRBV14; 7 nucleotides align to TRBD1. V lost 5 bases, J lost 0 bases, and 3 bases stayed unmatched. This CDR3 has 15 residues. Germline V lookup: CDR1 SGHDN, CDR2 FVKESK. In nucleotides, the CDR3 is TGTGCCAGCAGCGAGGGGGCGGCAACTAATGAAAAACTGTTTTTT. Translated: CASSEGAATNEKLFF.

The chain couples TRBV5-1 to TRBJ2-2, with D unclear. From germline, CDR1 is SGHRS and CDR2 YFSETQ. The CDR3 consists of 14 residues. Trimming left V 1 base short and J 3 bases short, with 7 bases between. CDR3 DNA sequence: TGCGCCAGCAGCTTGAATCCGGACACCGGGGAGCTGTTTTTT. It codes for CASSLNPDTGELFF.